The 9 T cell receptor beta chains listed next were all sequenced from one sample in a study of CD8 T cells in Susac syndrome. Random hexamers were used to reverse transcribe an amount of about 0.45 to 1 ug RNA. One entry per CDR3 protein, called by TCRdb with MiXCR from the immunoSEQ multiplex PCR reads. Of 150,000 or so distinct CDR3 sequences in the sample, just over 90% are singletons; the top ten hold approximately 0.082%. The material sequenced was CD4+ T cells from PBMCs. All receptors come from a human donor in good health.

The chain links TRBV20-1 to TRBJ2-7; D tentatively reads TRBD1 or TRBD2 (6 bases each). CDR1 and CDR2 from the germline V gene are DFQATT and SNEGSKA (reference sequence). The CDR3 length is 13 residues. The germline V and J ends were trimmed by 3 bases and 3 bases, with 12 bases remaining between them. Here the CDR3 DNA reads TGCAGTGCTAGTAGCGGACAGCGCTACGAGCAGTACTTC. It translates to CSASSGQRYEQYF.

The rearrangement uses TRBV9 and TRBJ1-5, with a weak D call TRBD1 (6 bases). This CDR3 is 15 amino acids long. Trimming left V 4 bases short and J 0 bases short, with 11 bases between. The germline V gene encodes CDR1 SGDLS and CDR2 YYNGEE. This CDR3 reads CASSKQGGSNQPQHF. DNA of the CDR3: TGTGCCAGCAGCAAACAGGGTGGTAGCAATCAGCCCCAGCATTTT.

The V gene is TRBV28, the J gene TRBJ1-4; possible D gene TRBD1, 5 bases. V was pared by 7 bases and J by 7 bases, with 19 bases between. This CDR3 comprises 15 residues. The germline gives CDR1 MDHEN, CDR2 SYDVKM. DNA of the CDR3: TGTGCCAGCAATATCGGGGCGCCAAACCCTGAAAAACTGTTTTTT. As protein: CASNIGAPNPEKLFF.

V gene TRBV20-1 combines with J gene TRBJ2-5; possible D gene TRBD2, 5 bases. Trimming took 3 bases from V and 0 from J, leaving 8 bases between them. The CDR3 is 13 residues long. CDR1 and CDR2 (germline): DFQATT, SNEGSKA (reference sequence). DNA for the CDR3: TGCAGTGCTAGTGGCGGGTACCAAGAGACCCAGTACTTC. Translating it yields CSASGGYQETQYF.

This clonotype was detected a few times. The CDR3 nucleotides are TGTGCCAGCAGCTTAGCTCGGGGGGCGGACCAAGAGACCCAGTACTTC. Its translation is CASSLARGADQETQYF. The chain has TRBV7-2 and TRBJ2-5; D is perhaps TRBD2 (7 bases). Germline V gives CDR1 SGHTA, CDR2 FQGNSA. V lost 0 bases and J lost 0, with 11 bases in between. The CDR3 length is 16 residues.

V is TRBV7-8 and J is TRBJ2-5; a weak D match, TRBD2 (5 bases). V was cut by 5 bases and J by 1 base, with 11 bases left in between. The CDR3 spans 14 residues. Germline V gives CDR1 SGHVS, CDR2 FQNEAQ. The CDR3 nucleotides are TGTGCCAGCAGCCGCACTAGAGTCCAAGAGACCCAGTACTTC. It yields the protein CASSRTRVQETQYF.

This chain links TRBV20-1 with TRBJ2-3, with 9 bases matching TRBD2. The CDR3 runs to 16 residues. The J segment lost 2 bases and the V segment lost 3 bases, leaving 9 bases of the junction unmatched. Germline V gene sequence: CDR1 DFQATT, CDR2 SNEGSKA (reference sequence). CDR3 in amino acids: CSASRREGRDTDTQYF. The CDR3 nucleotides are TGCAGTGCTAGCCGGCGGGAGGGCCGCGACACAGATACGCAGTATTTT.

The J gene is TRBJ1-1, the V gene TRBV12-3 or TRBV12-4; no clear D gene. The CDR3 totals 14 residues. V was shortened by 6 bases and J by 0 bases, with 11 bases between the two germline ends. The CDR3 here is CASSRGELNTEAFF. CDR3 in DNA: TGTGCCAGCAGCCGCGGGGAGCTGAACACTGAAGCTTTCTTT.

This rearrangement joins TRBV20-1 to TRBJ2-7, with TRBD2 matching over 8 bases. This CDR3 region has 14 residues. The ends lost 2 bases at V and 2 bases at J; junction bases unmatched: 5. CDR1 DFQATT and CDR2 SNEGSKA come from the germline V gene (reference sequence). The CDR3 nucleotides read TGCAGTGCTAGACAACGCGGGAGGCCCTACGAGCAGTACTTC. As protein: CSARQRGRPYEQYF.